This note documents a single TCR beta chain sequence. The data belong to a study of control samples from healthy donors and cancer patients. CDR1 LGHDT and CDR2 YNNKEL come from the germline V gene (reference sequence). V was trimmed by 4 bases and J by 8 bases, leaving 14 bases between them. The CDR3 covers 13 residues. Generated by immunoSEQ multiplex PCR, the TCRdb table keeps only in-frame clones and is missing some. The table shows approximately 88,000 clones, with just over 90% occurring only once. Sequenced: blood. The genes are TRBV3-1 (or the pseudogene TRBV3-2) and TRBJ1-2; no clear D. The TCR comes from a woman between 25 and 40 years old in good health. This CDR3 reads CASSRGKAEGYTF. The CDR3 DNA reads as TGTGCCAGCAGCCGTGGTAAGGCAGAGGGCTACACCTTC.